This TCR beta chain was recovered during a study of blood T cell repertoires in COVID-19. Whole-study context: Samples came from the United States, Italy and Spain, spanning acute and convalescent COVID-19. T cells, B-cell-depleted T cells, or PBMCs provided the cDNA or gDNA that served as material.

Germline-derived CDR1 and CDR2 are GTSNPN and SVGIG (reference sequence). After removal of 8 bases from V and 0 bases from J, the junction contained 9 bases not matched to a gene. The CDR3 runs to 14 residues. TCRdb's copy holds only in-frame clones and misses some; the assay was immunoSEQ multiplex PCR. This sample has a few hundred thousand clones, with around 82% found just once. V is TRBV30 and J is TRBJ1-1, with TRBD1 matching 7 bases. The sample was peripheral blood. The receptor was isolated from a human donor with COVID-19, enrolled during active disease. The donor label of this sample is uncertain. The CDR3 region has the DNA TGTGCCGGGGGTAGGGGGCCTCTGAACACTGAAGCTTTCTTT. Protein product: CAGGRGPLNTEAFF.